What follows are 21 T cell receptor beta chains derived from one specimen sequenced in a study of blood T cell repertoires in COVID-19. Sequencing was performed with immunoSEQ multiplex PCR; in TCRdb, only in-frame clones are kept and a portion is missing. The sample shows 270,000 or so clones, roughly 89% of them seen only once. Sequenced material: peripheral blood. Receptors originate from a woman between 35 and 50 years old who had recovered from COVID-19.

The chain has TRBV24-1 and TRBJ2-7, with 7 bases identical to TRBD1. The germline gives CDR1 KGHDR, CDR2 SFDVKD. The ends lost 3 bases at V and 2 bases at J; junction bases unmatched: 6. The CDR3 contains 15 residues. The CDR3 is CATSDAQGPPYEQYF. CDR3 nucleotides: TGTGCCACCAGTGATGCACAGGGGCCCCCCTACGAGCAGTACTTC.

The gene calls are TRBV5-1 and TRBJ1-6, with D perhaps matching TRBD1 (6 bases). Germline CDR1 reads SGHRS; CDR2 reads YFSETQ. This CDR3 contains 13 residues. The V gene lost 0 bases and the J gene lost 10 bases, with 8 bases spanning the gap. The CDR3 loop is CASSLGTDSPLHF. CDR3 bases: TGCGCCAGCAGCTTGGGGACAGACTCACCCCTCCACTTT.

The chain has TRBV2 and TRBJ2-5; possibly TRBD1 for D (6 bases). Germline lookup yields CDR1 SNHLY and CDR2 FYNNEI. V was cut by 1 base and J by 4 bases, with 13 bases left in between. The CDR3 is 15 amino acids. The CDR3 DNA sequence: TGTGCCAGCAGTGAAGTACAGGGCTTAAGAGAGACCCAGTACTTC. Translated, it gives CASSEVQGLRETQYF.

The chain couples TRBV27 to TRBJ2-5; 10 bases agree with TRBD2. The junction had 16 bases not matched to a gene; V was cut back by 6 bases and J by 3 bases. Looked up from germline, CDR1 is MNHEY and CDR2 is SMNVEV (reference sequence). The CDR3 covers 18 residues. This CDR3 is CASSRITGTSETKETQYF. In DNA form, the CDR3 reads TGTGCCAGCAGCCGTATTACGGGGACTAGCGAGACGAAAGAGACCCAGTACTTC.

The V and J genes are TRBV7-2 and TRBJ2-2, with TRBD2 identical over 10 bases. Per the germline V gene, CDR1 is SGHTA and CDR2 is FQGNSA. CDR3 length: 15 amino acids. Germline trimming cut 6 bases from V and 3 bases from J; bases unmatched to any gene: 4. The CDR3 loop is CASRTSGVDTGELFF. The DNA for the CDR3 is TGTGCCAGCAGAACTAGCGGGGTGGACACCGGGGAGCTGTTTTTT. Variable domain in full (rest from reference TRBV7-2 and TRBJ2-2): GAGVSQSPSNKVTEKGKDVELRCDPISGHTALYWYRQSLGQGLEFLIYFQGNSAPDKSGLPSDRFSAERTGGSVSTLTIQRTQQEDSAVYLCASRTSGVDTGELFFGEGSRLTVL.

This sequence joins TRBV5-1 and TRBJ2-1; D is undetermined. Per the germline V gene, CDR1 is SGHRS and CDR2 is YFSETQ. V shed 0 bases and J shed 0 bases, with 16 bases lying between them. There are 18 residues in the CDR3. The CDR3 loop is CASSLVLVLKSSYNEQFF. CDR3 sequence (DNA): TGCGCCAGCAGCTTGGTATTAGTCCTAAAGAGCTCCTACAATGAGCAGTTCTTC.

The V and J genes are TRBV6-1 and TRBJ2-7, with 15 nucleotides matching TRBD2. The ends lost 4 bases at V and 6 bases at J; junction bases unmatched: 7. Looked up from germline, CDR1 is MNHNS and CDR2 is SASEGT. CDR3 length equals 16 residues. The CDR3 loop is CASSGGGLAGGGEQYF. The CDR3 DNA reads as TGTGCCAGCAGTGGAGGAGGACTAGCGGGAGGGGGCGAGCAGTACTTC.

The chain is built from TRBV12-5 and TRBJ1-1; D perhaps matches TRBD1 (5 bases). Germline values: CDR1 LGHNT, CDR2 FRNRAP. Trimming shortened V by 5 bases and J by 0 bases, and 13 bases separated the two germline ends. The CDR3 has 15 amino acids. DNA of the CDR3: TGTGCTAGTGGTACAGAAATGACAGTGAACACTGAAGCTTTCTTT. Amino acid sequence: CASGTEMTVNTEAFF.

The chain combines TRBV30 with TRBJ1-5, with 8 bases that match TRBD1. CDR3 length: 13 amino acids. Per germline, CDR1 GTSNPN and CDR2 SVGIG (reference sequence). J lost 0 bases, V lost 5 bases, and 0 bases had no gene match. This CDR3 is CAWDRGSNQPQHF. In DNA, the CDR3 is TGTGCCTGGGACAGGGGTAGCAATCAGCCCCAGCATTTT.

The J gene is TRBJ2-1, the V gene TRBV11-3, with TRBD2 matching over 11 bases. V lost 4 bases to trimming and J lost 0 bases; unmatched junction nucleotides: 5. The germline CDR1 and CDR2 sequences are SGHNT and YENEEA. The CDR3 consists of 17 residues. CDR3: CASSSLAGGFSYNEQFF. In nucleotides, the CDR3 is TGTGCCAGCAGCTCTTTAGCGGGAGGGTTCTCCTACAATGAGCAGTTCTTC.

Remarks on this clone: The sample holds other DNA sequences that translate to the same CDR3. This rearrangement joins TRBV10-3 to TRBJ2-7; D unresolved. The CDR3 consists of 11 residues. Germline V gene data show CDR1 as ENHRY and CDR2 as SYGVKD. Trimming left V 5 bases short and J 3 bases short, with 5 bases between. CDR3 region: CAISSGYEQYF. CDR3 in DNA: TGTGCCATCAGTTCGGGCTACGAGCAGTACTTC.

This sequence joins TRBV10-1 and TRBJ2-1; 11 bases fit TRBD2. This CDR3 is built from 16 residues. From germline, CDR1 is WNHNN and CDR2 SYGVQD (reference sequence). The ends lost 3 bases at V and 7 bases at J; junction bases unmatched: 8. Here the CDR3 DNA reads TGCGCCAGCAGTGATTTTACTAGCGGGAGCGAAAATGAGCAGTTCTTC. Translation gives CASSDFTSGSENEQFF.

The V and J genes are TRBV11-1 and TRBJ2-5; TRBD1 matches 9 bases. Germline CDR1 reads SGHAT; CDR2 reads FQDESV (reference sequence). This CDR3 is built from 16 residues. J gave up 5 bases and V 3 bases, and 10 bases lay outside the gene matches. The CDR3 DNA reads as TGTGCCAGCAGCTTGAACCAACAGGGGGCCGGGGAGACCCAGTACTTC. Protein product: CASSLNQQGAGETQYF.

The chain carries TRBV4-1 and TRBJ2-7, with D perhaps TRBD1 (5 bases). The CDR3 totals 17 residues. The V gene's germline CDR1 is MGHRA and CDR2 YSYEKL. The V and J ends lost 2 bases and 2 bases respectively, with 19 bases between them. The CDR3 sequence is CASSQKKSVQDTYEQYF. The CDR3 DNA sequence: TGCGCCAGCAGCCAAAAAAAGTCCGTCCAGGACACCTACGAGCAGTACTTC.

This clone appeared a single time. The gene calls are TRBV5-4 and TRBJ1-4, with 7 positions matching TRBD1. This CDR3 contains 14 residues. Germline CDR1 and CDR2: SGHNT and YYREEE (reference sequence). V trimming: 0 bases; J trimming: 8 bases; junction bases outside the gene matches: 4. CDR3 nucleotide sequence: TGTGCCAGCAGCTTGGGACAGGGCTCCGAAAAACTGTTTTTT. It codes for CASSLGQGSEKLFF.

This chain links TRBV2 with TRBJ2-5; possibly TRBD2 for D (5 bases). This CDR3 is built from 13 residues. The V and J ends lost 10 bases and 1 base respectively, with 13 bases between them. Germline V gives CDR1 SNHLY, CDR2 FYNNEI. Here the CDR3 reads CATGQAGQETQYF. In DNA form, the CDR3 reads TGTGCCACCGGGCAGGCGGGCCAAGAGACCCAGTACTTC.

The genes are TRBV29-1 and TRBJ2-3, with 11 bases identical to TRBD2. Per germline, CDR1 SQVTM and CDR2 ANQGSEA. V was pared by 2 bases and J by 2 bases, with 6 bases of the junction left unmatched. The CDR3 is 16 residues long. The CDR3 bases are TGCAGCGTTGAACGGACTAGCGGGCTTGTCACAGATACGCAGTATTTT. Its translation is CSVERTSGLVTDTQYF.

The rearrangement links TRBV30 to TRBJ1-5; weak D call: TRBD1 (5 bases). CDR3 length: 13 amino acids. V lost 2 bases and J lost 6, with 11 bases in between. The germline CDR1 and CDR2 sequences are GTSNPN and SVGIG (reference sequence). The DNA for the CDR3 is TGTGCCTGGAGTCAGGGCAACAGTCAGCCCCAGCATTTT. This translates into CAWSQGNSQPQHF.

The V call is TRBV19, the J call TRBJ2-1, with 11 bases that match TRBD1. Germline CDR1 reads LNHDA; CDR2 reads SQIVND (reference sequence). This CDR3 has 15 residues. The V segment lost 5 bases and the J segment 3 bases; nucleotides outside the gene matches: 3. CDR3 residues: CASSAGTGGYNEQFF. The CDR3 DNA reads as TGTGCCAGTAGTGCCGGGACAGGGGGCTACAATGAGCAGTTCTTC.

The rearrangement uses TRBV30 and TRBJ2-3; 9 nucleotides align to TRBD2. The CDR3 is 14 residues long. The V gene's germline CDR1 is GTSNPN and CDR2 SVGIG (reference sequence). The V gene end was trimmed by 2 bases and the J gene end by 1 base; junction bases not matched to a gene: 1. The CDR3 coding sequence is TGTGCCTGGAGTCGACTAGCGGGCACAGATACGCAGTATTTT. Translation gives CAWSRLAGTDTQYF.

CDR3: CASSPLDRGIDEQYF. CDR3 in DNA: TGTGCCAGCAGCCCGCTGGACAGGGGAATCGACGAGCAGTACTTC. V is TRBV7-6 and J is TRBJ2-7, with TRBD1 identical over 9 bases. Trimming took 5 bases from V and 5 from J; bases not matched to a gene: 10. CDR1 and CDR2 (germline): SGHVS, FNYEAQ. The CDR3 contains 15 residues.